This TCR beta chain is drawn from a study of blood T cell repertoires in COVID-19 (dated by TCRdb to 2018 to 2020). The study in broad terms: Samples covering the acute and convalescent phases of COVID-19 were provided by collaborators in the United States, Italy and Spain. Where HLA class I and class II types were available, the types were taken from metadata supplied by the sample provider, not from assay-based typing. Samples were obtained from the ongoing ImmuneRACE study (first 160 participants) and from over a thousand subjects provided by 6 global collaborators. The prospective study material was composed of cDNA or gDNA derived from T cells, B-cell-depleted T cells, or PBMCs. The sample metadata nearly always contained a de-identified subject ID, COVID-19 status, age in years and sex. The repertoires were released in a freely available public database meant as a resource for research on the immune response to SARS-CoV-2. Deeply sampled blood TCRbeta repertoires from subjects exposed to, actively infected with, or recovered from COVID-19 were included in the dataset.

Overall study outcomes, separate from this receptor: How much clinical and demographic metadata was included differed by source and by participant, and the metadata was provided uncurated.

Turning to this clone: No cognate antigen has been identified for it. No base quality information exists; no much larger clone differs at one position.

Each collaborating institution followed its own protocols to collect whole blood in K2EDTA tubes. For TCRbeta analysis, collaborator samples were shipped as frozen whole blood, as isolated PBMCs, or as DNA extracted from either sample type. TCRbeta CDR3 regions were amplified from genomic DNA using the immunoSEQ Assay, a bias-controlled multiplex PCR. The study's own analysis went as follows. Nucleated cell counts per sample were estimated from amplification of reference gene primers within the assay. To quantify the absolute abundance of each unique TCRbeta CDR3 rearrangement, sequence reads were collapsed and filtered. For each sample, productive Simpson clonality was calculated by taking the square root of Simpson's diversity index across productive rearrangements. Held by TCRdb, this immuneACCESS table contains in-frame sequences only and omits some clones. Under half of the omission traces to an unresolved V gene where checked; the cause of the rest is unknown. V, J and clone size were drawn from that table, and D and trimming were deduced from the DNA. Across this sample there are 110,000 to 150,000 clones, with about 86% seen only once. Approximately 8.2% of the sample lies in the top ten.

The germline V end is reduced by 6 bases and the J end by 4 bases; junction bases left unmatched: 4. The CDR3 goes from the cysteine to the phenylalanine over 15 residues. The only DNA kept is the CDR3, 45 bases in frame from the first base. Via the germline V gene, CDR1 is MNHEY and CDR2 SVGEGT. The clonotype was recovered from a woman aged 55-70 years with acute or convalescent COVID-19. The sequence joins TRBV6-2 or TRBV6-3 to TRBJ2-1; the central 12 bases match TRBD2. Sequenced material: peripheral blood. CDR3 loop: CASRPSGGDYNEQFF. The DNA reads TGTGCCAGCAGACCTAGCGGGGGGGATTACAATGAGCAGTTCTTC.